The 27 T cell receptor beta chains reported below all come from one sample, sequenced in a study of cytomegalovirus exposure and HLA in healthy donors. PCR used 60 Vbeta primers and 13 Jbeta primers. Method: immunoSEQ multiplex PCR; TCRdb's copy keeps in-frame clones and lacks some. Found here are 200,000 to 300,000 clones, approximately 81% of them singletons; the top ten hold 0.2% to 0.25%. Sequenced: PBMCs. These TCRs come from a girl between 2 and 10 years old in good health and CMV-seronegative.

The rearrangement links TRBV2 to TRBJ2-4, with D tentatively TRBD1 (6 bases). Germline V gives CDR1 SNHLY, CDR2 FYNNEI. The CDR3 length is 12 residues. Trimming shortened V by 5 bases and J by 8 bases, and 10 bases separated the two germline ends. CDR3 in DNA: TGTGCCAGCAGTTACAGGGTCCACATTCAGTACTTC. Translated, it gives CASSYRVHIQYF.

V usage is TRBV5-4 and J usage is TRBJ1-1, with no clear D. Trimming cost V 0 bases and J 1 base, with 7 bases left between them. Germline CDR1 and CDR2: SGHNT and YYREEE (reference sequence). CDR3 size: 14 residues. The CDR3 protein is CASSLAPGNTEAFF. CDR3 nucleotides: TGTGCCAGCAGCTTGGCCCCGGGGAACACTGAAGCTTTCTTT.

This rearrangement joins TRBV27 to TRBJ2-1; 10 bases align to TRBD2. J lost 5 bases, V lost 1 base, and 14 bases had no gene match. Germline V gene sequence: CDR1 MNHEY, CDR2 SMNVEV (reference sequence). There are 19 residues in the CDR3. CDR3 sequence: CASSLLSSGRSGLNNEQFF. For the CDR3, the DNA is TGTGCCAGCAGTTTATTGTCTAGCGGGAGATCGGGGCTTAACAATGAGCAGTTCTTC.

Regarding this clone: A read error may account for a junction end that differs from germline. This chain links TRBV11-3 with TRBJ2-1, with TRBD1 matching over 8 bases. Germline CDR1 reads SGHNT; CDR2 reads YENEEA. The CDR3 totals 16 residues. The CDR3 nucleotides read TGTGCCAGCGGCTTTCAGGCGGCAGGGGGCTTAAATGAGCAGTTCTTC. Its protein product is CASGFQAAGGLNEQFF.

The chain has TRBV6-1 and TRBJ2-5; D gene uncertain. This CDR3 region has 13 residues. The V end was cut by 8 bases, the J end by 0 bases, with 10 bases between. Germline CDR1 reads MNHNS; CDR2 reads SASEGT. The CDR3 bases are TGTGCCAGCCAAGTAGACTACCAAGAGACCCAGTACTTC. Residues: CASQVDYQETQYF.

The rearrangement links TRBV6-5 to TRBJ2-7; 7 bases line up with TRBD1. V dropped 2 bases and J dropped 6; count of bases not matched to a gene: 1. CDR3 length equals 12 residues. In germline, CDR1 is MNHEY, CDR2 SVGAGI. This CDR3 is CASSYTGVEQYF. DNA of the CDR3: TGTGCCAGCAGTTACACAGGGGTCGAGCAGTACTTC.

This chain uses TRBV6-5 with TRBJ1-1; tentatively, D is TRBD1 (5 bases). Per germline, CDR1 MNHEY and CDR2 SVGAGI. The CDR3 is 15 amino acids. The germline V and J ends were trimmed by 5 bases and 5 bases, with 18 bases remaining between them. CDR3 sequence (DNA): TGTGCCAGCAGTCAACCCGGGGGGGGAAGGACTGAAGCTTTCTTT. The encoded protein is CASSQPGGGRTEAFF.

This chain joins TRBV25-1 and TRBJ1-4; TRBD1 agrees at 7 bases. The CDR3 loop spans 15 amino acids. Unmatched junction bases numbered 6, after V lost 3 bases and J lost 5 bases. Germline loops: CDR1 MGHDK, CDR2 SYGVNS. In DNA form, the CDR3 reads TGTGCCAGCAGTGATCCTAGGGGGCGCAATGAAAAACTGTTTTTT. The encoded protein is CASSDPRGRNEKLFF. Full variable domain (rest looked up from reference TRBV25-1 and TRBJ1-4): EADIYQTPRYLVIGTGKKITLECSQTMGHDKMYWYQQDPGMELHLIHYSYGVNSTEKGDLSSESTVSRIRTEHFPLTLESARPSHTSQYLCASSDPRGRNEKLFFGSGTQLSVL.

V gene TRBV18 combines with J gene TRBJ2-2; 11 bases are a match to TRBD2. The germline V gene has CDR1 KGHSH and CDR2 LQKENI. The CDR3 runs to 16 residues. Trimming removed 2 bases from V and 7 bases from J; junction bases left unmatched: 6. The chain's CDR3 is CASSPNLAGGGGELFF. The DNA for the CDR3 is TGTGCCAGCTCACCAAACCTAGCGGGAGGCGGCGGGGAGCTGTTTTTT.

The chain is built from TRBV2 and TRBJ2-3; 9 bases align to TRBD2. The CDR3 length is 15 residues. With 7 bases clipped from V and 4 bases from J, the junction kept 9 bases outside the gene matches. Per germline, CDR1 SNHLY and CDR2 FYNNEI. The CDR3 loop reads CASTEWRGGADTQYF. The CDR3 DNA sequence: TGTGCCAGCACCGAATGGCGGGGGGGCGCAGATACGCAGTATTTT.

The rearrangement joins TRBV27 to TRBJ1-5; D may be TRBD1 (6 bases). V dropped 3 bases and J dropped 6 bases, with 12 bases sitting between them. This CDR3 contains 14 residues. Germline V gives CDR1 MNHEY, CDR2 SMNVEV (reference sequence). This CDR3 reads CASSLLGGLQPQHF. The CDR3 region has the DNA TGTGCCAGCAGTTTGCTGGGGGGGCTTCAGCCCCAGCATTTT.

V and J are TRBV19 and TRBJ1-6, with D possibly being TRBD1 (5 bases). CDR1 LNHDA and CDR2 SQIVND come from the germline V gene (reference sequence). CDR3 length: 15 amino acids. V gave up 2 bases and J gave up 3 bases, with 8 bases separating them. The CDR3 DNA follows: TGTGCCAGTAGTATACGACAGTTCTATAATTCACCCCTCCACTTT. This sequence encodes CASSIRQFYNSPLHF.

CDR3 coding DNA: TGTGCCAGCAGGGCCACAGGGGCTGGGGCCAACGTCCTGACTTTC. Translated: CASRATGAGANVLTF. The chain links TRBV7-9 to TRBJ2-6; 7 nucleotides match TRBD1. The length of the CDR3 is 15 residues. CDR1 and CDR2 (germline): SEHNR, FQNEAQ (reference sequence). Trimming took 6 bases from V and 2 from J; bases not matched to a gene: 4.

The rearrangement joins TRBV4-2 to TRBJ1-3; no clear D gene. CDR1 is LGHNA, CDR2 YNFKEQ, per germline. The CDR3 spans 16 residues. With 0 bases removed from V and 2 bases from J, the gap between germline ends came to 11 bases. The CDR3 sequence is CASSQEGTGAGNTIYF. The CDR3 bases are TGTGCCAGCAGCCAAGAAGGTACCGGGGCTGGAAACACCATATATTTT.

The gene calls are TRBV14 and TRBJ1-1; no clear D gene. Germline V gene lookup returns CDR1 SGHDN and CDR2 FVKESK. Trimming pared 6 bases from V and 0 bases from J, leaving 8 bases between. CDR3 length: 13 residues. The DNA for the CDR3 is TGTGCCAGCAGGCAGGAATTGAACACTGAAGCTTTCTTT. Its translation is CASRQELNTEAFF.

This chain uses TRBV5-6 with TRBJ2-3; 8 bases fit TRBD2. Looked up from germline, CDR1 is SGHDT and CDR2 is YYEEEE. This CDR3 has 14 amino acids. Germline trimming cut 2 bases from V and 5 bases from J; bases unmatched to any gene: 4. The CDR3 is CASSFRGGGDTQYF. DNA for the CDR3: TGTGCCAGCAGCTTCCGGGGGGGCGGAGATACGCAGTATTTT. Full variable domain (outside the CDR3, taken from reference TRBV5-6 and TRBJ2-3): DAGVTQSPTHLIKTRGQQVTLRCSPKSGHDTVSWYQQALGQGPQFIFQYYEEEERQRGNFPDRFSGHQFPNYSSELNVNALLLGDSALYLCASSFRGGGDTQYFGPGTRLTVL.

The J gene is TRBJ2-7, the V gene TRBV9; D is ambiguous. Germline lookup yields CDR1 SGDLS and CDR2 YYNGEE. This CDR3 contains 10 residues. Trimming removed 7 bases at V and 5 bases at J, with 7 bases between. Written as DNA, the CDR3 is TGTGCCAGCGCCGGTAACGAGCAGTACTTC. This sequence encodes CASAGNEQYF.

The chain recombines TRBV30 with TRBJ2-1; D gene unclear. The CDR3 sequence is 13 residues long. The germline CDR1 and CDR2 sequences are GTSNPN and SVGIG (reference sequence). Trimming removed 2 bases from V and 9 bases from J, with 14 bases in between. DNA for the CDR3: TGTGCCTGGAGTAGATTGGAGAGCAGTGAGCAGTTCTTC. This codes for CAWSRLESSEQFF.

The J gene is TRBJ1-2, the V gene TRBV6-1, with 7 bases fitting TRBD1. The CDR3 loop spans 15 amino acids. J lost 5 bases, V lost 6 bases, and 12 bases had no gene match. Germline CDR1 reads MNHNS; CDR2 reads SASEGT. CDR3 loop: CASRTDRHLLYGYTF. CDR3 sequence (DNA): TGTGCCAGCAGAACGGACAGGCACTTACTTTATGGCTACACCTTC.

This sequence joins TRBV29-1 and TRBJ1-2; weak D call: TRBD1 (5 bases). Trimming removed 3 bases at V and 0 bases at J, with 17 bases between. The CDR3 consists of 16 residues. Germline assignment: CDR1 SQVTM and CDR2 ANQGSEA. The CDR3 coding sequence is TGCAGCGTTGAGATACGGCAGGGCCTCACTAACTATGGCTACACCTTC. This gives the protein CSVEIRQGLTNYGYTF.

J is TRBJ1-3 and V is TRBV6-5; D might be TRBD1 (6 bases). The CDR3 covers 14 residues. Germline CDR1 and CDR2: MNHEY and SVGAGI. V lost 5 bases and J lost 4, with 12 bases in between. CDR3 amino acids: CASSTGGNGNTIYF. CDR3 DNA sequence: TGTGCCAGCAGTACGGGGGGCAACGGAAACACCATATATTTT.

The J gene is TRBJ2-1, the V gene TRBV7-9, with a possible D match to TRBD2 (5 bases). The germline V gene encodes CDR1 SEHNR and CDR2 FQNEAQ (reference sequence). This CDR3 contains 15 residues. V shed 1 base and J shed 4 bases, with 11 bases lying between them. DNA for the CDR3: TGTGCCAGCAGCTTAGGTTCTAGCAGGTACAATGAGCAGTTCTTC. As protein: CASSLGSSRYNEQFF.

The J gene is TRBJ1-2, the V gene TRBV7-2, with 8 bases lining up with TRBD1. The CDR3 consists of 18 residues. Germline V gene lookup returns CDR1 SGHTA and CDR2 FQGNSA. Unmatched junction bases numbered 16, after V lost 3 bases and J lost 4 bases. CDR3 DNA: TGTGCCAGCAGCTTCGATGGCCGGGACAGGATATTAGGCTATGGCTACACCTTC. It yields the protein CASSFDGRDRILGYGYTF.

This chain uses TRBV2 with TRBJ2-7, with unresolved D. The germline gives CDR1 SNHLY, CDR2 FYNNEI. Deletions cut 6 bases from V and 4 bases from J, with 7 bases between. This CDR3 region has 11 residues. The CDR3 DNA is TGTGCCAGCAGGGTCGGTTACGAGCAGTACTTC. Translated: CASRVGYEQYF.

The CDR3 sequence is CATSRETGVRTEAFF. CDR3 coding DNA: TGTGCCACCAGCAGAGAGACAGGGGTACGCACTGAAGCTTTCTTT. V is TRBV15 and J is TRBJ1-1, with 8 bases matching TRBD1. V shed 0 bases, J shed 4 bases, and the junction held 4 bases outside the gene matches. The V gene's germline CDR1 is LNHNV and CDR2 YYDKDF (reference sequence). CDR3 length: 15 amino acids.

This chain uses TRBV25-1 with TRBJ1-2, with D tentatively TRBD1 (6 bases). Trimming took off 1 base at V and 3 bases at J, with 15 bases between the two ends. Germline CDR1 reads MGHDK; CDR2 reads SYGVNS. This CDR3 is 16 amino acids long. The chain's CDR3 is CASSESVGRGDYGYTF. The CDR3 nucleotides are TGTGCCAGCAGTGAATCGGTTGGGAGGGGGGACTATGGCTACACCTTC.

The J gene is TRBJ1-2, the V gene TRBV4-1; TRBD1 is a possible D gene (6 bases). The germline CDR1 and CDR2 sequences are MGHRA and YSYEKL. There are 14 residues in the CDR3. The V end lost 3 bases, the J end lost 0 bases, and 8 bases lay between the germline ends. CDR3 coding DNA: TGCGCCAGCAGCCAGACAGGCACTAACTATGGCTACACCTTC. Translated, it gives CASSQTGTNYGYTF.